The source of this TCR beta chain is a study of blood T cell repertoires in COVID-19. The J segment lost 8 bases and the V segment lost 7 bases, leaving 8 bases of the junction unmatched. This CDR3 contains 13 residues. Germline-derived CDR1 and CDR2 are MNHEY and SVGAGI. TCRdb's copy holds only in-frame clones and misses some; the assay was immunoSEQ multiplex PCR. The data show some 150,000 clones, about 85% seen once. The sequenced sample consisted of peripheral blood. The genes are TRBV6-5 and TRBJ2-1; TRBD1 aligns across 7 bases. This clonotype was obtained from a man in his sixties with COVID-19, enrolled during active disease. CDR3 sequence: CASTQQGFDEQFF. In DNA form, the CDR3 reads TGTGCCAGCACCCAACAGGGGTTCGATGAGCAGTTCTTC.